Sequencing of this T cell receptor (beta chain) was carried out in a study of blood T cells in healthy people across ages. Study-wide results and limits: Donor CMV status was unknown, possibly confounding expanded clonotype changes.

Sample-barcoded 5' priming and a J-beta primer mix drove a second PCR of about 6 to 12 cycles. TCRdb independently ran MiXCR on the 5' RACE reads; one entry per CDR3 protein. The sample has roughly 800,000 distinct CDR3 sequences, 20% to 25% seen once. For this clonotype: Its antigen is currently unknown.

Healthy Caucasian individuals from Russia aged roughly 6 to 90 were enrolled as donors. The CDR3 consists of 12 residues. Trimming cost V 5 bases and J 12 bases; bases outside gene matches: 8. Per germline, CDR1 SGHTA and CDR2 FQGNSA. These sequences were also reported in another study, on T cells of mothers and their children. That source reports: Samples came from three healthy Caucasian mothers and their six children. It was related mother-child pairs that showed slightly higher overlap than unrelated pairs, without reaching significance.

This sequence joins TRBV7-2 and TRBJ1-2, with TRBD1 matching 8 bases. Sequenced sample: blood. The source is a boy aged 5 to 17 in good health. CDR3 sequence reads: CASSHGQGGHTF. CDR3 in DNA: TGTGCCAGCAGCCACGGACAGGGCGGCCACACCTTC.